The 27 T cell receptor beta chains reported below all come from one sample, sequenced in a study of cytomegalovirus exposure and HLA in healthy donors. PCR employed 60 Vbeta and 13 Jbeta primers. TCRdb's table, derived via immunoSEQ multiplex PCR, lists solely in-frame clones and lacks some. The sample holds 95,000 to 130,000 clones, roughly four fifths seen once. Material for sequencing was PBMCs. These TCRs come from a woman under 30 in good health and CMV-seronegative.

This chain joins TRBV6-1 and TRBJ2-7; 7 bases line up with TRBD1. Germline CDR1 and CDR2: MNHNS and SASEGT. The ends lost 3 bases at V and 3 bases at J; junction bases unmatched: 2. This CDR3 region has 13 residues. The CDR3: CASSDRGYYEQYF. CDR3 sequence (DNA): TGTGCCAGCAGTGACAGGGGGTACTACGAGCAGTACTTC.

This chain links TRBV7-9 with TRBJ1-1; TRBD1 matches at 10 bases. CDR1 is SEHNR and CDR2 is FQNEAQ in the germline V gene (reference sequence). V lost 4 bases to trimming and J lost 2 bases; unmatched junction nucleotides: 10. This CDR3 has 17 amino acids. The DNA for the CDR3 is TGTGCCAGCAGCTCCTCCGGGACAGGGGTGAGAAACACTGAAGCTTTCTTT. Protein sequence: CASSSSGTGVRNTEAFF.

This clone was seen only once. The rearrangement uses TRBV7-9 and TRBJ1-6, with TRBD1 matching over 9 bases. V lost 1 base, J lost 5 bases, and 3 bases stayed unmatched. The germline V gene has CDR1 SEHNR and CDR2 FQNEAQ (reference sequence). The CDR3 covers 16 residues. The CDR3 nucleotides are TGTGCCAGCAGCTTAGTAGGGACAGGGAATAATTCACCCCTCCACTTT. Protein: CASSLVGTGNNSPLHF. Full variable domain (missing parts from reference TRBV7-9 and TRBJ1-6): DTGVSQNPRHKITKRGQNVTFRCDPISEHNRLYWYRQTLGQGPEFLTYFQNEAQLEKSRLLSDRFSAERPKGSFSTLEIQRTEQGDSAMYLCASSLVGTGNNSPLHFGNGTRLTVT.

The V gene is TRBV6-5, the J gene TRBJ1-2; D gene ambiguous. This CDR3 is built from 13 residues. Trimming left V 6 bases short and J 8 bases short, with 16 bases between. The germline V gene has CDR1 MNHEY and CDR2 SVGAGI. CDR3 coding DNA: TGTGCCAGCAGCCCTCCGGGTGCTCTCGGCTACACCTTC. This translates into CASSPPGALGYTF.

The chain is built from TRBV28 and TRBJ2-1; 9 bases fit TRBD1. The CDR3 extends over 17 amino acids. Looked up from germline, CDR1 is MDHEN and CDR2 is SYDVKM. The V gene end was trimmed by 6 bases and the J gene end by 2 bases; junction bases not matched to a gene: 11. Here the CDR3 reads CASSLIQGARAYNEQFF. As DNA, the CDR3 is TGTGCCAGCAGCCTCATACAGGGGGCTAGGGCCTACAATGAGCAGTTCTTC.

For the CDR3, the DNA is TGCGCCAGCAGCTTGGAGTCCGGGACAAATCCCTACGAGCAGTACTTC. It translates to CASSLESGTNPYEQYF. The rearrangement joins TRBV5-1 to TRBJ2-7, with D possibly being TRBD1 (6 bases). Looked up from germline, CDR1 is SGHRS and CDR2 is YFSETQ. The CDR3 extends over 16 amino acids. The ends were cut back, 0 bases at V and 2 bases at J, with 15 bases in the middle. The whole variable domain, filled in from reference TRBV5-1 and TRBJ2-7, reads KAGVTQTPRYLIKTRGQQVTLSCSPISGHRSVSWYQQTPGQGLQFLFEYFSETQRNKGNFPGRFSGRQFSNSRSEMNVSTLELGDSALYLCASSLESGTNPYEQYFGPGTRLTVT.

The CDR3 nucleotides are TGCGCCAGCAGCGCAGCGGGCCTGGCCCTCTATGGCTACACCTTC. It codes for CASSAAGLALYGYTF. The genes are TRBV5-1 and TRBJ1-2, with no clear D. Trimming took off 4 bases at V and 4 bases at J, with 17 bases between the two ends. Germline CDR1 reads SGHRS; CDR2 reads YFSETQ. The CDR3 spans 15 residues. Using reference TRBV5-1 and TRBJ1-2 for the parts outside the CDR3, the full variable domain is KAGVTQTPRYLIKTRGQQVTLSCSPISGHRSVSWYQQTPGQGLQFLFEYFSETQRNKGNFPGRFSGRQFSNSRSEMNVSTLELGDSALYLCASSAAGLALYGYTFGSGTRLTVV.

The table lists this clone with a few counts. The chain has TRBV6-1 and TRBJ2-6; unclear D gene. The CDR3 sequence is 12 residues long. V lost 6 bases to trimming and J lost 4 bases, with 4 bases between them. Germline V lookup: CDR1 MNHNS, CDR2 SASEGT. CDR3 bases: TGTGCCAGCAGCTTGGGGGCCAACGTCCTGACTTTC. Its protein product is CASSLGANVLTF.

The rearrangement joins TRBV7-6 to TRBJ2-5, with 10 bases that match TRBD1. Germline V gene data show CDR1 as SGHVS and CDR2 as FNYEAQ. This CDR3 contains 14 residues. J gave up 5 bases and V 5 bases, and 5 bases lay outside the gene matches. The CDR3 nucleotides are TGTGCCAGCAGCCTTGGGACAGGGGTGGAGACCCAGTACTTC. Translation gives CASSLGTGVETQYF.

V is TRBV30 and J is TRBJ2-3; weak D call: TRBD1 (5 bases). In germline, CDR1 is GTSNPN, CDR2 SVGIG (reference sequence). The V and J ends lost 1 base and 2 bases respectively, with 13 bases between them. The CDR3 has 15 amino acids. The CDR3 DNA sequence: TGTGCCTGGAGTGACCCCGGACATCCCACAGATACGCAGTATTTT. Its protein is CAWSDPGHPTDTQYF.

This rearrangement joins TRBV2 to TRBJ1-4; 7 bases agree with TRBD1. The CDR3 length is 13 residues. Looked up from germline, CDR1 is SNHLY and CDR2 is FYNNEI. Trimming cost V 8 bases and J 2 bases; bases outside gene matches: 2. CDR3 bases: TGTGCCAGCTACAGGGGTACTAATGAAAAACTGTTTTTT. It is translated as CASYRGTNEKLFF.

The rearrangement uses TRBV10-1 and TRBJ1-1; maybe TRBD1 (6 bases). The V gene's germline CDR1 is WNHNN and CDR2 SYGVQD (reference sequence). This CDR3 has 14 residues. The V end was cut by 4 bases, the J end by 2 bases, with 11 bases between. CDR3 in amino acids: CASSGQASNTEAFF. The CDR3 DNA reads TGCGCCAGCAGTGGACAGGCATCCAACACTGAAGCTTTCTTT.

This clone was observed a few times. The CDR3 spells CASSLALTALGNQPQHF. The CDR3 coding sequence is TGTGCCAGCAGCTTAGCGCTTACAGCCCTTGGGAATCAGCCCCAGCATTTT. The rearrangement uses TRBV7-8 and TRBJ1-5; D ambiguous. Per the germline V gene, CDR1 is SGHVS and CDR2 is FQNEAQ. V shed 0 bases and J shed 4 bases, with 16 bases lying between them. The CDR3 has 17 amino acids.

In the case of this clone: The junction and the germline gene differ at one end; a read error may be behind it. The rearrangement joins TRBV6-1 to TRBJ1-5, with 8 bases matching TRBD1. Germline V gene sequence: CDR1 MNHNS, CDR2 SASEGT. This CDR3 contains 16 residues. The CDR3 sequence: CASREGTGLRNQPQHF. The CDR3 DNA sequence: TGTGCCAGCAGGGAAGGGACAGGTCTCCGCAATCAGCCCCAGCATTTT.

In its sample, this clone was seen once. V gene TRBV7-6 combines with J gene TRBJ2-6; 9 nucleotides agree with TRBD2. The CDR3 is 18 amino acids. Looked up from germline, CDR1 is SGHVS and CDR2 is FNYEAQ. The J segment lost 0 bases and the V segment lost 5 bases, leaving 8 bases of the junction unmatched. The CDR3 spells CASSLGLAGNSGANVLTF. The CDR3 nucleotides are TGTGCCAGCAGCCTCGGTCTAGCGGGGAACTCTGGGGCCAACGTCCTGACTTTC.

V and J are TRBV6-6 and TRBJ2-1; 8 positions match TRBD2. The CDR3 runs to 14 residues. Germline CDR1 reads MNHNY; CDR2 reads SVGAGI (reference sequence). V shed 5 bases and J 8 bases; nucleotides not matched to a gene: 8. Here the CDR3 DNA reads TGTGCCAGCAGTCATCCCGGGACTAGGGATGAGCAGTTCTTC. Translation: CASSHPGTRDEQFF.

V usage is TRBV28 and J usage is TRBJ2-7; the match to TRBD1 covers 9 bases. CDR1 and CDR2 from the germline V gene are MDHEN and SYDVKM. V shed 8 bases, J shed 1 base, and the junction held 6 bases outside the gene matches. The CDR3 runs to 14 residues. CDR3 sequence reads: CASGTTGGSYEQYF. In DNA, the CDR3 is TGTGCCAGCGGAACGACAGGGGGGTCCTACGAGCAGTACTTC.

The rearrangement links TRBV11-3 to TRBJ2-2; D gene uncertain. The length of the CDR3 is 15 residues. Trimming cost V 4 bases and J 7 bases, with 16 bases left between them. Germline lookup yields CDR1 SGHNT and CDR2 YENEEA. Written as DNA, the CDR3 is TGTGCCAGCAGCTCCCCGACCCCATCGGGCGGGGAGCTGTTTTTT. Protein sequence: CASSSPTPSGGELFF. The whole variable domain, remainder taken from reference TRBV11-3 and TRBJ2-2, is EAGVVQSPRYKIIEKKQPVAFWCNPISGHNTLYWYLQNLGQGPELLIRYENEEAVDDSQLPKDRFSAERLKGVDSTLKIQPAELGDSAVYLCASSSPTPSGGELFFGEGSRLTVL.

This clone was seen a handful of times. The gene calls are TRBV2 and TRBJ1-3; D is unclear. The CDR3 consists of 17 residues. The V gene lost 6 bases and the J gene lost 0 bases, with 18 bases spanning the gap. Germline-derived CDR1 and CDR2 are SNHLY and FYNNEI. CDR3 loop: CASRREQKAFSGNTIYF. The CDR3 coding sequence is TGTGCCAGCAGGAGGGAACAGAAAGCATTCTCTGGAAACACCATATATTTT.

The chain recombines TRBV2 with TRBJ1-4, with D possibly matching TRBD1 (6 bases). The CDR3 contains 14 residues. Germline-derived CDR1 and CDR2 are SNHLY and FYNNEI. Trimming cost V 4 bases and J 7 bases, with 13 bases left between them. CDR3 sequence (DNA): TGTGCCAGCAGTGCACAGGGCCCGCCTGAAAAACTGTTTTTT. Protein product: CASSAQGPPEKLFF.

The chain employs TRBV5-4 and TRBJ2-5, with 8 bases lining up with TRBD1. The CDR3 is 15 amino acids. J was trimmed by 5 bases and V by 5 bases; bases with no gene match: 11. Germline V lookup: CDR1 SGHNT, CDR2 YYREEE (reference sequence). CDR3 in amino acids: CASRIEQGAGETQYF. CDR3 bases: TGTGCCAGCAGGATTGAGCAGGGGGCAGGGGAGACCCAGTACTTC.

The chain joins TRBV5-4 to TRBJ2-2, with D maybe TRBD1 (5 bases). Trimming took off 7 bases at V and 0 bases at J, with 16 bases between the two ends. Germline V gene data show CDR1 as SGHNT and CDR2 as YYREEE (reference sequence). The CDR3 spans 16 residues. The CDR3 bases are TGTGCCAGCGCCAGGGATCCAGGCCCGAACACCGGGGAGCTGTTTTTT. Residues: CASARDPGPNTGELFF.

V gene TRBV9 combines with J gene TRBJ2-1; 8 bases map to TRBD2. The CDR3 totals 14 residues. Germline-derived CDR1 and CDR2 are SGDLS and YYNGEE. V lost 2 bases and J lost 5; bases outside the gene matches: 3. The CDR3 DNA sequence: TGTGCCAGCAGCGTTAGCGGGGACCACAATGAGCAGTTCTTC. Amino acid sequence: CASSVSGDHNEQFF.

The sample holds a few counts of this clone. V gene TRBV5-1 combines with J gene TRBJ2-2, with D tentatively TRBD2 (5 bases). The V end lost 4 bases, the J end lost 0 bases, and 16 bases lay between the germline ends. The CDR3 covers 17 residues. Per germline, CDR1 SGHRS and CDR2 YFSETQ. CDR3 region: CASSPGIGRSNTGELFF. The CDR3 nucleotides are TGCGCCAGCAGCCCGGGGATCGGGCGATCGAACACCGGGGAGCTGTTTTTT.

This rearrangement joins TRBV7-6 to TRBJ2-5, with D maybe TRBD2 (6 bases). Per germline, CDR1 SGHVS and CDR2 FNYEAQ. This CDR3 contains 14 residues. V was pared by 1 base and J by 10 bases, with 16 bases between. CDR3 nucleotide sequence: TGTGCCAGCAGCTTAGGTGACCCTGCCGGGGGCCAGTACTTC. Its protein product is CASSLGDPAGGQYF. Looking up the rest from reference TRBV7-6 and TRBJ2-5 gives the full variable domain: GAGVSQSPRYKVTKRGQDVALRCDPISGHVSLYWYRQALGQGPEFLTYFNYEAQQDKSGLPNDRFSAERPEGSISTLTIQRTEQRDSAMYRCASSLGDPAGGQYFGPGTRLLVL.

A few counts support this clone. The rearrangement links TRBV4-2 to TRBJ1-4, with D possibly being TRBD1 (5 bases). Germline lookup yields CDR1 LGHNA and CDR2 YNFKEQ. The V and J ends lost 3 bases and 8 bases respectively, with 22 bases between them. The CDR3 runs to 17 residues. For the CDR3, the DNA is TGTGCCAGCAGCCACCCGGCGGGCGGAGGGGTTAGGGAAAAACTGTTTTTT. This codes for CASSHPAGGGVREKLFF.

This sequence joins TRBV6-5 and TRBJ2-5; 8 bases agree with TRBD2. J was trimmed by 2 bases and V by 5 bases; bases with no gene match: 7. CDR1 is MNHEY and CDR2 is SVGAGI in the germline V gene. The CDR3 has 15 residues. The CDR3 DNA reads as TGTGCCAGCAGTCCTACGGGGGGGGTTCAAGAGACCCAGTACTTC. Translated: CASSPTGGVQETQYF.